Shown below are 14 T cell receptor beta chains from a single sample sequenced in a study of blood T cell repertoires in COVID-19. Method: immunoSEQ multiplex PCR; TCRdb's copy keeps in-frame clones and lacks some. The table shows approximately 220,000 clones, with 65% to 90% occurring only once. Material: peripheral blood. The receptors were sampled from a woman aged 70 to 79 with acute or convalescent COVID-19.

Notes on this clone: A much larger clonotype is one base distant, so this may be a read error. The genes are TRBV5-8 and TRBJ1-1; no definite D call. The CDR3 runs to 13 residues. V shed 1 base and J shed 4 bases, with 8 bases lying between them. Per the germline V gene, CDR1 is SGHTS and CDR2 is YDEGEE. CDR3: CASSLLQSTEAFF. DNA for the CDR3: TGTGCCAGCAGCTTGTTACAGAGCACTGAAGCTTTCTTT.

The CDR3 region has the DNA TGTGCCAGCAGCCAGCAGGGGGCCTCAACTAATGAAAAACTGTTTTTT. This codes for CASSQQGASTNEKLFF. The chain uses TRBV4-2 and TRBJ1-4; TRBD1 matches at 8 bases. Losses at the gene ends were 3 bases for V and 0 bases for J; bases not matched to a gene: 3. The CDR3 has 16 residues. CDR1 LGHNA and CDR2 YNFKEQ come from the germline V gene.

In the case of this clone: The same CDR3 can be traced to other DNA sequences in this sample. The chain couples TRBV5-4 to TRBJ1-1, with a possible D match to TRBD1 (6 bases). Trimming pared 4 bases from V and 0 bases from J, leaving 10 bases between. The CDR3 consists of 14 residues. From germline, CDR1 is SGHNT and CDR2 YYREEE (reference sequence). The CDR3 loop reads CASSPQGMNTEAFF. DNA for the CDR3: TGTGCCAGCAGCCCACAGGGAATGAACACTGAAGCTTTCTTT.

The rearrangement links TRBV9 to TRBJ2-7, with 7 positions matching TRBD2. From germline, CDR1 is SGDLS and CDR2 YYNGEE. The CDR3 covers 15 residues. The trim removed 4 bases at V and 2 bases at J, leaving 9 bases unmatched. CDR3 sequence (DNA): TGTGCCAGCAGCCCCCGGTGGGGGGGACCCTACGAGCAGTACTTC. This encodes CASSPRWGGPYEQYF.

The V gene is TRBV5-1, the J gene TRBJ1-5; TRBD1 aligns across 9 bases. Germline CDR1 SGHRS, CDR2 YFSETQ. CDR3 length: 15 amino acids. Trimming at V came to 2 bases and at J to 3 bases, leaving 3 bases not matched to a gene. DNA for the CDR3: TGCGCCAGCAGCTTCGGGACAGGGATCAATCAGCCCCAGCATTTT. Its translation: CASSFGTGINQPQHF.

The V call is TRBV11-2, the J call TRBJ2-3; possibly TRBD2 for D (6 bases). The germline V gene encodes CDR1 SGHAT and CDR2 FQNNGV. The CDR3 covers 13 residues. Trimming took off 5 bases at V and 3 bases at J, with 9 bases between the two ends. Here the CDR3 DNA reads TGTGCCAGCAGCCGGGGGATTACAGATACGCAGTATTTT. It specifies CASSRGITDTQYF.

The chain couples TRBV6-1 to TRBJ1-1, with 7 bases matching TRBD1. The CDR3 contains 14 residues. With V trimmed by 2 bases and J by 3 bases, 3 bases remained unmatched. The germline V gene has CDR1 MNHNS and CDR2 SASEGT. As DNA, the CDR3 is TGTGCCAGCAGTGAATGGCAGGGGGACACTGAAGCTTTCTTT. Translation gives CASSEWQGDTEAFF.

This clone occurred a few times. The CDR3 DNA follows: TGTGCCAGCAGTTTCTCTGGGACAGGGAGTCACTATGGCTACACCTTC. Translation: CASSFSGTGSHYGYTF. The chain uses TRBV28 and TRBJ1-2, with 9 bases identical to TRBD1. CDR3 length: 16 amino acids. Looked up from germline, CDR1 is MDHEN and CDR2 is SYDVKM. The V gene end was trimmed by 3 bases and the J gene end by 3 bases; junction bases not matched to a gene: 8.

V usage is TRBV5-1 and J usage is TRBJ1-2; D is unresolved. Looked up from germline, CDR1 is SGHRS and CDR2 is YFSETQ. This CDR3 region has 14 residues. Deletions cut 4 bases from V and 0 bases from J, with 10 bases between. This CDR3 reads CASSLEFTNYGYTF. The CDR3 DNA reads TGCGCCAGCAGCCTAGAATTTACTAACTATGGCTACACCTTC.

This clone was seen just once. The chain carries TRBV27 and TRBJ2-1; 9 nucleotides align to TRBD1. This CDR3 has 15 amino acids. Germline assignment: CDR1 MNHEY and CDR2 SMNVEV (reference sequence). Germline trimming cut 5 bases from V and 3 bases from J; bases unmatched to any gene: 5. This chain's CDR3 is CASSVTGGIYNEQFF. The CDR3 bases are TGTGCCAGCAGTGTGACAGGGGGTATCTACAATGAGCAGTTCTTC.

The sample holds many counts of this clone. The chain recombines TRBV6-2 or TRBV6-3 with TRBJ1-5; 7 positions match TRBD1. This CDR3 contains 16 residues. Trimming took 6 bases from V and 5 from J; bases not matched to a gene: 13. Germline CDR1 and CDR2: MNHEY and SVGEGT. CDR3 sequence: CASSPNAYRGDQPQHF. CDR3 nucleotides: TGTGCCAGCAGCCCTAACGCTTACAGGGGCGATCAGCCCCAGCATTTT.

The chain joins TRBV19 to TRBJ1-2; D remains unclear. Germline CDR1 reads LNHDA; CDR2 reads SQIVND (reference sequence). The CDR3 runs to 12 residues. Trimming took 3 bases from V and 4 from J, leaving 6 bases between them. CDR3 DNA: TGTGCCAGTAGTATGGCCCGCTATGGCTACACCTTC. Translation: CASSMARYGYTF.

V is TRBV10-3 and J is TRBJ1-2; 10 bases map to TRBD1. The V and J ends lost 2 bases and 5 bases, in that order; junction bases with no gene match: 8. CDR3 length: 16 amino acids. Germline CDR1 ENHRY, CDR2 SYGVKD. CDR3: CAISEGRTGGEYGYTF. The CDR3, as DNA: TGTGCCATCAGTGAGGGGAGGACAGGGGGGGAGTATGGCTACACCTTC.

The genes are TRBV5-1 and TRBJ1-3; possible D gene TRBD1, 5 bases. Germline loops: CDR1 SGHRS, CDR2 YFSETQ. V lost 4 bases and J 0 bases, leaving 8 bases between the germline ends. CDR3 length: 14 amino acids. CDR3 in amino acids: CASSADSSGNTIYF. CDR3 sequence (DNA): TGCGCCAGCAGCGCAGACAGCTCTGGAAACACCATATATTTT.